This T cell receptor beta chain was captured in a study of blood T cell repertoires in COVID-19. Study summary: Samples taken during acute and convalescent COVID-19 were collected in the United States, Italy and Spain. Sources were T cells, B-cell-depleted T cells, or PBMCs; the material itself was cDNA or gDNA.

As originally analysed: Reference gene primer amplification yielded estimated nucleated cell counts. Libraries were prepared by immunoSEQ multiplex PCR; TCRdb keeps only in-frame clonotypes and omits some of them. Clone size and V and J calls were adopted from that table, with D and trimming inferred from the DNA. Of some 370,000 clones in the sample, roughly 90% are singletons; the top ten hold 6.5% to 7%. Losses at the gene ends were 4 bases for V and 5 bases for J; bases not matched to a gene: 4. The CDR3 runs to 13 residues. Germline V gene data show CDR1 as MGHDK and CDR2 as SYGVNS. This clone was seen many times.

V usage is TRBV25-1 and J usage is TRBJ1-2; 7 bases match TRBD1. The sequence was obtained from a man aged 18 to 35 with active or convalescent COVID-19. The sample consisted of peripheral blood. CDR3 amino acids: CASSAGQIYGYTF. CDR3 coding DNA: TGTGCCAGCAGTGCGGGACAGATTTATGGCTACACCTTC.